The present T cell receptor beta chain was sequenced within a study of T cells in localized non-small cell lung cancer. Notes on the study in general: There was higher T cell clonality in uninvolved adjacent lung than in tumor, and it was highest there.

Clones were sequenced by immunoSEQ multiplex PCR, and TCRdb holds only the in-frame ones, with some missing. Of 15,000 to 20,000 clones in the sample, over 75% were seen once. A remark on this clone: Antigen specificity is unknown.

The CDR3 has 13 residues. Trimming took 0 bases from V and 7 from J, leaving 13 bases between them. The V gene's germline CDR1 is GTSNPN and CDR2 SVGIG (reference sequence). Here the sequenced sample was peripheral blood, taken before any cancer treatment. The J gene is TRBJ2-7, the V gene TRBV30; D perhaps matches TRBD2 (5 bases). The clonotype comes from a male donor aged 60 or over with stage I lung adenocarcinoma. This CDR3 reads CAWSVPPWREQYF. The CDR3 DNA follows: TGTGCCTGGAGTGTGCCCCCCTGGAGGGAGCAGTACTTC. Filled out from reference TRBV30 and TRBJ2-7, the complete variable domain reads SQTIHQWPATLVQPVGSPLSLECTVEGTSNPNLYWYRQAAGRGLQLLFYSVGIGQISSEVPQNLSASRPQDRQFILSSKKLLLSDSGFYLCAWSVPPWREQYFGPGTRLTVT.